This T cell receptor beta chain was documented in a study of T cell repertoires in cytomegalovirus infection. The overall study: It was the public TCR beta signatures that indicated both CMV infection and matching HLA type. Findings of the study overall: The cumulative frequency of public TCR beta families distinguished individuals who carried CMV together with the relevant HLA. Dominating the ex vivo response were TCR beta clonotypes that were CMV-specific and HLA-C-restricted.

Worth noting for this clonotype: Its antigen is as yet unknown.

TCRdb called the reads again in MiXCR, with one record for every CDR3 protein. The sample has 150,000 to 200,000 distinct CDR3 sequences; roughly 14% are singletons. The TCR originated in a human donor in good health (CMV status not recorded). Some clones in this sample may be carry-over from other donors' samples. The sample comprised PBMCs.

CDR3 region: CASRFTTSGFEQYF. DNA for the CDR3: TGTGCCAGCAGATTCACGACTAGCGGTTTCGAGCAGTACTTC. V gene TRBV6-2 or TRBV6-3 combines with J gene TRBJ2-7, with TRBD2 matching over 9 bases. This CDR3 has 14 amino acids. V lost 6 bases and J lost 6; bases outside the gene matches: 9. Per germline, CDR1 MNHEY and CDR2 SVGEGT.